This TCR beta chain was sequenced during a study of CD8+ T cells in alopecia areata. On the study more broadly: Tofacitinib dosing lasted 6 to 18 months, which was then followed by 6 months off drug.

Study-wide results and caveats: Sequencing of scalp samples also captures resident alphabeta T cells of normal skin.

Lesional scalp punch biopsies and peripheral blood came from alopecia areata patients. V shed 0 bases and J shed 1 base, with 9 bases lying between them. CDR3 length: 15 amino acids. Germline V gives CDR1 SGHTA, CDR2 FQGTGA. It was cDNA, reverse transcribed from extracted RNA, that served as the sequencing template. Profiling relied on immunoSEQ multiplex PCR, and the TCRdb table lists in-frame clones only, not all of them. The sample includes some 150,000 clones, around 71% of them seen just once. Remarks on this clone: Antigen specificity is unknown.

The rearrangement links TRBV7-3 to TRBJ1-1; no clear D gene. The material was CD8+ T cells sorted from blood, obtained at week 0. This TCR came from a human donor with alopecia areata. CDR3 sequence (DNA): TGTGCCAGCAGCTTAACAGGGAACGGGAACACTGAAGCTTTCTTT. Its translation is CASSLTGNGNTEAFF.